This T cell receptor beta chain was retrieved from a study of post-analysis software for immune sequencing data. Across the whole study: Clinical courses comprised relapsing-remitting, secondary progressive and progressive-relapsing multiple sclerosis.

With 4 bases removed from V and 1 base from J, the gap between germline ends came to 9 bases. Germline CDR1 SQVTM, CDR2 ANQGSEA. This CDR3 comprises 13 residues. Study observations and caveats: Patients used about five TRBV segments, including TRBV5-6, TRBV5-1 and TRBV20-1, more often than controls. When the samples were clustered directly with F measure, those that had been prepared in the same batch showed strong co-clustering. Controls' normalized Chao1 diversity significantly exceeded that of multiple sclerosis patients.

The TCR beta cDNA libraries contained unique molecular identifiers. The source material, 1 to 10 million T cells, gave rise to roughly 0.5 million cDNA molecules. TCRdb reanalysed the PCR reads using MiXCR and keeps one entry per CDR3 protein. The sample records roughly 730,000 distinct CDR3 sequences, about 32% being singletons. Turning to this clonotype: Its antigen is not identified.

The sequence came from a girl under 18 with multiple sclerosis. The rearrangement uses TRBV29-1 and TRBJ2-3; D unresolved. Sequenced sample: blood. The CDR3 DNA is TGCAGCGTTGTATGGGCCCGCACAGATACGCAGTATTTT. Amino acid sequence: CSVVWARTDTQYF.